This T cell receptor beta chain was obtained from a study of human T cells and chemical hapten exposure. The V gene's germline CDR1 is SEHNR and CDR2 FQNEAQ (reference sequence). Unmatched junction bases numbered 5, after V lost 3 bases and J lost 3 bases. The CDR3 covers 16 residues. TCRdb ran MiXCR on the RACE reads and lists one entry per CDR3 protein. Counted here are about 120,000 distinct CDR3 sequences, about an eighth occurring once; the ten biggest clones make up 0.9% to 0.95%. Overall study results and limits: Versus controls, expanded TCRs had significantly more large CDR3 similarity clusters. Those TCRs sitting above 1 in 1000 frequency stayed the same with DPC sensitization.

Time point in this sample: patch test 1, 2 weeks after DPC sensitization. Treatment: therapeutic diphenylcyclopropenone sensitization with weekly scalp DPC. Patients had alopecia, were aged 18 to 70, and were not pregnant. A remark on this clonotype: Its antigen remains unknown.

The clonotype comes from a young man with alopecia areata. Some clones in this sample may be carry-over from other donors' samples. The sequenced sample was whole blood, obtained in connection with sensitization to the hapten diphenylcyclopropenone (DPC). This chain links TRBV7-9 with TRBJ2-3; 11 bases are shared with TRBD1. The CDR3 loop is CASSFRTGGLTDTQYF. The CDR3 nucleotides are TGTGCCAGCAGCTTCCGGACAGGGGGCCTTACAGATACGCAGTATTTT.